This TCR beta chain came from a study of cytomegalovirus exposure and HLA in healthy donors. General study points: It is likely that the observed cluster of highly shared sequence variants was a sequencing artifact.

The CDR3 is made up of 15 amino acids. Looked up from germline, CDR1 is SSHAT and CDR2 is FNYEAQ (reference sequence). PCR amplification relied on 60 Vbeta primers (plus 13 Jbeta primers). TCRdb keeps only in-frame clones here, not all; method: immunoSEQ multiplex PCR. Of around 200,000 clones listed, 60% to 80% were seen once; the top ten hold 1.5% to 2%. For this clone: Its specificity is not known. The germline gene is not matched at one end of the junction; a read error may be the cause.

Sequenced: PBMCs. The V and J genes are TRBV7-7 and TRBJ2-2; the D gene is possibly TRBD2 (6 bases). The sequence came from a man between 18 and 29 years old in good health and CMV-seronegative. The CDR3 loop reads CASTRDFQNTGELFF. The CDR3 DNA follows: TGTGCTAGCACCCGGGACTTCCAGAACACCGGGGAGCTGTTTTTT. Together with reference TRBV7-7 and TRBJ2-2, the CDR3 gives the full variable domain: GAGVSQSPRYKVTKRGQDVTLRCDPISSHATLYWYQQALGQGPEFLTYFNYEAQPDKSGLPSDRFSAERPEGSISTLTIQRTEQRDSAMYRCASTRDFQNTGELFFGEGSRLTVL.